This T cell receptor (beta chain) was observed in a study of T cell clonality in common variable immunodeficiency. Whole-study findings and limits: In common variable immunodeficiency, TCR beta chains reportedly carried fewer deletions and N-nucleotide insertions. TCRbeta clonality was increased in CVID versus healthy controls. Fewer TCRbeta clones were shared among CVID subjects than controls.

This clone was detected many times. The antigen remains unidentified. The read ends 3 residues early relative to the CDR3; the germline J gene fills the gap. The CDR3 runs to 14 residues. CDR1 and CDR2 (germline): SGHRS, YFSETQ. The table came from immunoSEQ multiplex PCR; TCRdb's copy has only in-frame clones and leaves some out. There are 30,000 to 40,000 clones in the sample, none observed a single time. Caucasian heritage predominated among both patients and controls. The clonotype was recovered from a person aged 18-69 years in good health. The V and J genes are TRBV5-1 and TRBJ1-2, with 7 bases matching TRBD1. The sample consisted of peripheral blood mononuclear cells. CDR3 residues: CASSEQGQSYDYTF. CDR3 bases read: TGCGCCAGCAGCGAACAGGGACAGTCCTACGAC.